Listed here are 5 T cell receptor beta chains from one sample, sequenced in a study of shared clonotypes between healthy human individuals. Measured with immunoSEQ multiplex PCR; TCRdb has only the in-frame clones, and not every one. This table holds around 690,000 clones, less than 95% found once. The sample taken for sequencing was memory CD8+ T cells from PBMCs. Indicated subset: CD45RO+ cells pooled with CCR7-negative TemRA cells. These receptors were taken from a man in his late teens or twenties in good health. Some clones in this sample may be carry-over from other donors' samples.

Written as DNA, the CDR3 is TGTGCCAGCAGTCAATACAGAGCCACCGGGGAGCTGTTTTTT. It encodes CASSQYRATGELFF. The chain joins TRBV2 to TRBJ2-2; D not certain. The V end was cut by 5 bases, the J end by 4 bases, with 11 bases between. Germline loops: CDR1 SNHLY, CDR2 FYNNEI. The CDR3 length is 14 residues.

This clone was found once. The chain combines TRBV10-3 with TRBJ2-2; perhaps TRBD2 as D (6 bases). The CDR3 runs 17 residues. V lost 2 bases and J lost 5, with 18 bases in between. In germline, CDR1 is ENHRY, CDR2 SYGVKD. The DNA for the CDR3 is TGTGCCATCAGTGAGATCCCCCCTAGGGCGGGGACCGGGGAGCTGTTTTTT. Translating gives CAISEIPPRAGTGELFF.

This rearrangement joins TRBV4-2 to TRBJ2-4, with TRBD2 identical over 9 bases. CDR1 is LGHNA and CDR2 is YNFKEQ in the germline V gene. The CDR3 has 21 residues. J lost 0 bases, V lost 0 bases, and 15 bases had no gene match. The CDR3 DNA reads TGTGCCAGCAGCCAAGATACCGACAGCGGGAGGACCTCCAAAGCCAAAAACATTCAGTACTTC. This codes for CASSQDTDSGRTSKAKNIQYF.

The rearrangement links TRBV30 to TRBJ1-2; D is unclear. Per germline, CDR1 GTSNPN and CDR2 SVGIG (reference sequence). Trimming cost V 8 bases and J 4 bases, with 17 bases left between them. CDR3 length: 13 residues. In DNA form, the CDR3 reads TGTGCCGGCCGAAGCGGGCTCGCCTATGGCTACACCTTC. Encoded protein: CAGRSGLAYGYTF.

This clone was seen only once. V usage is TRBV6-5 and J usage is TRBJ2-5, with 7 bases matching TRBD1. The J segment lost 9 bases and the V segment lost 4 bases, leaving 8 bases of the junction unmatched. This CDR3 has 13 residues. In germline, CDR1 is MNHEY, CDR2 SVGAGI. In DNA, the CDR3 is TGTGCCAGCAGTTTTAAACCCCAGGGGGCCCAGTACTTC. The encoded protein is CASSFKPQGAQYF.